This TCR beta chain was captured by sequencing in a study of human T cells and chemical hapten exposure. TCRdb redid the calling of the RACE reads with MiXCR, one entry per CDR3 protein. Of 180,000 or so distinct CDR3 sequences in the sample, nearly 30% were seen once. This sample's time point: pre-sensitization, week 0. Treatment given: therapeutic diphenylcyclopropenone sensitization with weekly scalp DPC. The receptor comes from a woman aged 25 to 39 with alopecia areata. Some clones in this sample may be carry-over from other donors' samples. The sample here was whole blood, taken in connection with sensitization to the hapten diphenylcyclopropenone (DPC).

CDR3 amino acids: CSVVTSGGSEQYF. The DNA of the CDR3 is TGCAGCGTTGTGACTAGCGGAGGGTCGGAGCAGTACTTC. This sequence joins TRBV29-1 and TRBJ2-7; 9 nucleotides match TRBD2. The germline gives CDR1 SQVTM, CDR2 ANQGSEA. The CDR3 extends over 13 amino acids. V lost 4 bases to trimming and J lost 7 bases; unmatched junction nucleotides: 8.